The 21 T cell receptor beta chains below come from one sample, sequenced in a study of shared clonotypes between healthy human individuals. Assay: immunoSEQ multiplex PCR; the TCRdb copy retains only in-frame clones and omits some. The table has roughly 510,000 clones, roughly 85% seen once. The sample comprised PBMCs. The source is a woman aged 35 to 49 in good health. Some clones in this sample may be carry-over from other donors' samples.

The rearrangement links TRBV5-8 to TRBJ2-2, with D perhaps matching TRBD1 (5 bases). CDR1 is SGHTS and CDR2 is YDEGEE in the germline V gene. V gave up 4 bases and J gave up 6 bases, with 19 bases separating them. There are 16 residues in the CDR3. CDR3 loop: CASSHGHGNTPGELFF. The CDR3, as DNA: TGTGCCAGCAGCCATGGACACGGAAACACCCCCGGGGAGCTGTTTTTT.

The table lists this clone with a few counts. The V call is TRBV18, the J call TRBJ2-5; D gene uncertain. The CDR3 totals 15 residues. V dropped 3 bases and J dropped 0 bases, with 11 bases sitting between them. Germline V CDR1 and CDR2: KGHSH, LQKENI. This CDR3 reads CASSPAASYQETQYF. The DNA for the CDR3 is TGTGCCAGCTCACCGGCGGCATCGTACCAAGAGACCCAGTACTTC.

This clone was recorded a few times. This chain connects TRBV5-1 to TRBJ2-7, with 8 bases matching TRBD2. Trimming at V came to 0 bases and at J to 2 bases, leaving 4 bases not matched to a gene. CDR1 is SGHRS and CDR2 is YFSETQ in the germline V gene. The CDR3 is made up of 15 amino acids. The CDR3 nucleotides are TGCGCCAGCAGCTTGGGCGGGAGGTCTACCTACGAGCAGTACTTC. Its translation: CASSLGGRSTYEQYF.

As for this clone: A far bigger clonotype differs at one base, so this is likely a read error. Other DNA sequences from this sample encode an identical CDR3 as well. The J gene is TRBJ2-5, the V gene TRBV30; D is ambiguous. The V end lost 0 bases, the J end lost 5 bases, and 7 bases lay between the germline ends. This CDR3 is built from 12 residues. CDR1 GTSNPN and CDR2 SVGIG come from the germline V gene (reference sequence). The CDR3 sequence is CAWSVQQETQYF. CDR3 coding DNA: TGTGCCTGGAGTGTACAGCAGGAGACCCAGTACTTC.

This chain links TRBV27 with TRBJ2-7; D is perhaps TRBD2 (6 bases). The CDR3 loop spans 17 amino acids. From germline, CDR1 is MNHEY and CDR2 SMNVEV (reference sequence). The CDR3 bases are TGTGCAATCAAGGTTTCTCGTTGGGAGGTGATTTCCTACGAGCAGTACTTC. It specifies CAIKVSRWEVISYEQYF.

This rearrangement joins TRBV18 to TRBJ2-1; D tentatively fits TRBD1 or TRBD2 (5 bases each). This CDR3 comprises 15 residues. Germline CDR1 is KGHSH and CDR2 is LQKENI. V lost 1 base, J lost 2 bases, and 9 bases lay in between. This CDR3 is CASSPRDRPYNEQFF. CDR3 DNA sequence: TGTGCCAGCTCACCACGGGACCGTCCCTACAATGAGCAGTTCTTC.

The V and J genes are TRBV9 and TRBJ2-2; 8 positions match TRBD2. This CDR3 has 15 residues. With V trimmed by 4 bases and J by 3 bases, 5 bases remained unmatched. CDR1 and CDR2 from the germline V gene are SGDLS and YYNGEE. Written as DNA, the CDR3 is TGTGCCAGCAGCTCCGGGAGGGCCTACACCGGGGAGCTGTTTTTT. As protein: CASSSGRAYTGELFF.

The V call is TRBV27, the J call TRBJ2-1; TRBD2 matches at 15 bases. CDR1 MNHEY and CDR2 SMNVEV come from the germline V gene (reference sequence). Trimming took 5 bases from V and 8 from J; bases not matched to a gene: 7. This CDR3 region has 16 residues. The CDR3 sequence is CASSTRTSGRAYEQFF. In DNA, the CDR3 is TGTGCCAGCAGTACCCGGACTAGCGGGAGGGCCTATGAGCAGTTCTTC.

This chain links TRBV5-1 with TRBJ1-1, with 9 nucleotides matching TRBD1. Per the germline V gene, CDR1 is SGHRS and CDR2 is YFSETQ. The V segment lost 4 bases and the J segment 8 bases; nucleotides outside the gene matches: 9. The CDR3 consists of 14 residues. The CDR3 DNA reads TGCGCCAGCAGCCTACCGGGACAGGGTCACGAAGCTTTCTTT. Its protein product is CASSLPGQGHEAFF.

The chain couples TRBV27 to TRBJ2-3, with 8 positions matching TRBD1. The CDR3 contains 15 residues. The junction had 4 bases not matched to a gene; V was cut back by 5 bases and J by 0 bases. Germline CDR1 MNHEY, CDR2 SMNVEV (reference sequence). The CDR3 coding sequence is TGTGCCAGCAGTCCCTACAGGGGGAGCACAGATACGCAGTATTTT. Translated, it gives CASSPYRGSTDTQYF.

The chain joins TRBV14 to TRBJ2-2; unclear D gene. Looked up from germline, CDR1 is SGHDN and CDR2 is FVKESK. CDR3 size: 15 residues. Trimming took 0 bases from V and 4 from J, leaving 9 bases between them. CDR3 DNA sequence: TGTGCCAGCAGCCAAGATTGGGCCCCCACCGGGGAGCTGTTTTTT. Amino acid sequence: CASSQDWAPTGELFF.

In regard to this clone: One base separates it from a far larger clone, so it is likely a read error. In the same sample, other DNA sequences code for this CDR3. The CDR3: CASSEVTEQYF. The CDR3 DNA is TGTGCCAGCAGTGAAGTTACCGAGCAGTACTTC. The rearrangement joins TRBV2 to TRBJ2-7; D not resolved. CDR3 length: 11 residues. Germline lookup yields CDR1 SNHLY and CDR2 FYNNEI. V lost 1 base and J 6 bases, leaving 4 bases between the germline ends.

V gene TRBV4-2 combines with J gene TRBJ2-3; D remains unclear. Trimming took off 0 bases at V and 4 bases at J, with 5 bases between the two ends. Germline V gives CDR1 LGHNA, CDR2 YNFKEQ. The CDR3 is 13 residues long. In DNA, the CDR3 is TGTGCCAGCAGCCAAGATCCGGCAGATACGCAGTATTTT. Protein product: CASSQDPADTQYF.

The gene calls are TRBV30 and TRBJ1-1; D possibly corresponds to TRBD1 (5 bases). V was trimmed by 3 bases and J by 3 bases, leaving 8 bases between them. Germline assignment: CDR1 GTSNPN and CDR2 SVGIG (reference sequence). This CDR3 is built from 12 residues. This CDR3 is CAWSQGDTEAFF. The CDR3 bases are TGTGCCTGGAGCCAGGGAGACACTGAAGCTTTCTTT.

The chain is built from TRBV7-8 and TRBJ2-7; tentatively, D is TRBD1 (5 bases). The CDR3 covers 13 residues. Germline CDR1 reads SGHVS; CDR2 reads FQNEAQ. Trimming took off 1 base at V and 2 bases at J, with 6 bases between the two ends. CDR3 residues: CASSLEGAYEQYF. The CDR3 nucleotides are TGTGCCAGCAGCTTAGAAGGGGCCTACGAGCAGTACTTC.

The rearrangement links TRBV7-2 to TRBJ2-7; D not certain. The CDR3 consists of 15 residues. V gave up 1 base and J gave up 1 base, with 11 bases separating them. Germline CDR1 and CDR2: SGHTA and FQGNSA. Here the CDR3 reads CASSLGQDGSYEQYF. CDR3 DNA sequence: TGTGCCAGCAGCTTAGGTCAGGACGGATCCTACGAGCAGTACTTC.

The chain uses TRBV4-2 and TRBJ2-7, with D tentatively TRBD2 (6 bases). The CDR3 is 17 residues long. The V end lost 0 bases, the J end lost 3 bases, and 18 bases lay between the germline ends. Germline CDR1 reads LGHNA; CDR2 reads YNFKEQ. The CDR3, as DNA: TGTGCCAGCAGCCAAGAAACGGGTGGCGGGAAAAGCTACGAGCAGTACTTC. Translation gives CASSQETGGGKSYEQYF.

This chain connects TRBV18 to TRBJ2-1; 11 nucleotides match TRBD2. CDR1 KGHSH and CDR2 LQKENI come from the germline V gene. This CDR3 is built from 15 residues. V lost 5 bases to trimming and J lost 8 bases; unmatched junction nucleotides: 8. The chain's CDR3 is CASSISLAGGDEQFF. CDR3 DNA sequence: TGTGCCAGCTCAATCTCCCTAGCGGGAGGCGATGAGCAGTTCTTC.

The genes are TRBV6-1 and TRBJ1-3; TRBD1 might be the D (6 bases). This CDR3 has 14 amino acids. Germline CDR1 and CDR2: MNHNS and SASEGT. V was pared by 9 bases and J by 0 bases, with 12 bases between. CDR3 DNA sequence: TGTGCCAGTTTGGGGGGCAGCTCTGGAAACACCATATATTTT. Protein sequence: CASLGGSSGNTIYF.

This chain uses TRBV2 with TRBJ1-2; possible D gene TRBD1, 5 bases. The germline gives CDR1 SNHLY, CDR2 FYNNEI. The CDR3 extends over 13 amino acids. Trimming cost V 6 bases and J 3 bases, with 11 bases left between them. The CDR3 sequence is CASSRDPDYGYTF. The CDR3 DNA sequence: TGTGCCAGCAGCCGGGACCCGGACTATGGCTACACCTTC.

This chain uses TRBV6-1 with TRBJ1-2; no definite D call. The CDR3 has 14 residues. Germline V lookup: CDR1 MNHNS, CDR2 SASEGT. V was clipped by 3 bases and J by 1 base, with 9 bases between them. CDR3 residues: CASSEVQVNYGYTF. CDR3 bases: TGTGCCAGCAGTGAGGTTCAGGTTAACTATGGCTACACCTTC.